Sequencing of this T cell receptor (beta chain) was carried out in a study of blood T cells in healthy people across ages. Sample-barcoded 5' priming and a J-beta primer mix drove a second PCR of about 6 to 11 cycles. From each sample, at least 2.5 million paired-end reads containing CDR3 were obtained. TCRdb ran MiXCR on the 5' RACE reads and lists one entry per CDR3 protein. Here the sample spans some 1.4 million distinct CDR3 sequences, 40% to 50% being singletons. On this clonotype: Its antigen is unknown.

Study-wide results and limits: Among long-lived donors, naive CD4+ cells were more numerous and diversity higher than in aged donors. Percentage of naive T cells showed a strong correlation with TCR beta diversity.

The sequence came from a young woman in good health. The specimen sequenced was blood.

CDR3: CSARDRAGVYNEQYF. The CDR3 DNA is TGCAGTGCTAGAGATAGGGCGGGGGTCTACAATGAGCAGTACTTC. This chain joins TRBV20-1 and TRBJ2-1, with TRBD2 identical over 7 bases. The DNA end is a closer match to TRBJ2-7, so the J assignment may be wrong. CDR1 is DFQATT and CDR2 is SNEGSKA in the germline V gene (reference sequence). The CDR3 covers 15 residues.